This T cell receptor beta chain was recovered during a study of cytomegalovirus exposure and HLA in healthy donors. Findings of the study overall: Most likely, a cluster of highly shared sequence variants arose as a sequencing artifact.

With 60 Vbeta and 13 Jbeta primers, the PCR was carried out. Libraries were prepared by immunoSEQ multiplex PCR; TCRdb keeps only in-frame clonotypes and omits some of them. The sample includes 130,000 or so clones, over 75% seen only once; the top ten take under 6%. Germline V CDR1 and CDR2: MNHNS, SASEGT. Trimming took 2 bases from V and 6 from J, leaving 13 bases between them. CDR3 length: 15 residues. Regarding this clone: The antigen is not known.

What was sequenced was PBMCs. The chain combines TRBV6-1 with TRBJ2-2, with D perhaps TRBD1 (6 bases). This clonotype was sampled from a man aged 30-40 years in good health and CMV-seronegative. CDR3 amino acids: CASSEFWGRPGELFF. CDR3 DNA sequence: TGTGCCAGCAGTGAATTCTGGGGGCGACCCGGGGAGCTGTTTTTT.